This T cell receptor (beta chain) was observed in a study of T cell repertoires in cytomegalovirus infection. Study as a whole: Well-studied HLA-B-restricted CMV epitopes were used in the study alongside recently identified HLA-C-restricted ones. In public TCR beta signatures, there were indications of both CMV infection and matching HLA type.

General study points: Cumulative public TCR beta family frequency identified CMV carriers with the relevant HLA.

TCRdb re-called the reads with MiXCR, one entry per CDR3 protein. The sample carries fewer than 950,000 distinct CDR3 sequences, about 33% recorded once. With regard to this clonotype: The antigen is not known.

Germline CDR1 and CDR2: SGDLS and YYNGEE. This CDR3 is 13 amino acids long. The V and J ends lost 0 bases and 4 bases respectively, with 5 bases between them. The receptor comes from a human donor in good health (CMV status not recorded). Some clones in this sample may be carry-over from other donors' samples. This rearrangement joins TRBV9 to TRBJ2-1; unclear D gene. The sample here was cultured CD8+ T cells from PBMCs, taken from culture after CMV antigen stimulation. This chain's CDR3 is CASSVEIYNEQFF. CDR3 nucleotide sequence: TGTGCCAGCAGCGTAGAGATTTACAATGAGCAGTTCTTC. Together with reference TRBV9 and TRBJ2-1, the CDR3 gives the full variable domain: DSGVTQTPKHLITATGQRVTLRCSPRSGDLSVYWYQQSLDQGLQFLIQYYNGEERAKGNILERFSAQQFPDLHSELNLSSLELGDSALYFCASSVEIYNEQFFGPGTRLTVL.